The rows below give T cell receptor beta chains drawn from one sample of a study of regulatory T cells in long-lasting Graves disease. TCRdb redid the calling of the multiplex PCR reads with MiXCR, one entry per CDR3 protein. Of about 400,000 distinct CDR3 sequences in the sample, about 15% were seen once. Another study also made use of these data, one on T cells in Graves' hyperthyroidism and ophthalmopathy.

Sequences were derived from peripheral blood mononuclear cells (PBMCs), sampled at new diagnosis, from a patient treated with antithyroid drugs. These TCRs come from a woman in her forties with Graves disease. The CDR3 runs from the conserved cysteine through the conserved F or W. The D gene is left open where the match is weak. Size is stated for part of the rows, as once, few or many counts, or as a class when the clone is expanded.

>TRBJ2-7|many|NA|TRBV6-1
TGTGCCAGCAGTGAGACTGCTGACAGTTACTACGAGCAGTACTTC
CASSETADSYYEQYF
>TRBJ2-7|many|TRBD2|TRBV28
TGTGCCAGCAGTAAATTAGCGGGGGAAACTTACGAGCAGTACTTC
CASSKLAGETYEQYF
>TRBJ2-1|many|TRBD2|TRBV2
TGTGCCAGCAAAGTCGGTATGGGACTAAGCCGCTCGGGTGAGCAGTTCTTC
CASKVGMGLSRSGEQFF
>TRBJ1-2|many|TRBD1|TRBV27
TGTGCCAGCAGGACAGGGCACGGTGGCTACACCTTC
CASRTGHGGYTF
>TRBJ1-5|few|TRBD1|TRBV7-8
TGTGCCAGCAGCTTAAGAGGGACAGTCCCTAGCAATCAGCCCCAGCATTTT
CASSLRGTVPSNQPQHF
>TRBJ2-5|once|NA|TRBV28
TGTGCCAGCAGTGGGGAAACAGGGAGTACCCAAGAGACCCAGTACTTC
CASSGETGSTQETQYF
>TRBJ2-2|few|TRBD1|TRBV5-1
TGCGCCAGCAGCCCAATGCCCGACAGGGGGGCCGGGGAGCTGTTTTTT
CASSPMPDRGAGELFF
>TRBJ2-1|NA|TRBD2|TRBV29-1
TGCAGCGCCACGGGACTAGCTGTAGAATTCGATGAGCAGTTCTTC
CSATGLAVEFDEQFF
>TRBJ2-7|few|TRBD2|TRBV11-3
TGTGCCAGCAGCTCACTAGCGGGAGGGCCTCCATACGAGCAGTACTTC
CASSSLAGGPPYEQYF
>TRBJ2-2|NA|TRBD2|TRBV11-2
TGTGCCAGCAGCTTAGATCAGCGACTAGCCGCAACCACCGGGGAGCTGTTTTTT
CASSLDQRLAATTGELFF
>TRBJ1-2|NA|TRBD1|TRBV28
TGTGCCAGCAGTAGACCCGGACAGGGGGCAAGGGACTATGGCTACACCTTC
CASSRPGQGARDYGYTF
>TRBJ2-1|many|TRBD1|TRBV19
TGTGCCAGTAGTAGGCTCGCGACAGGGATCTCCTACAATGAGCAGTTCTTC
CASSRLATGISYNEQFF
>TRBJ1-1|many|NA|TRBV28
TGTGCCAGCAGTTTATTCGGACGGAACACTGAAGCTTTCTTT
CASSLFGRNTEAFF
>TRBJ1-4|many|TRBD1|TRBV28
TGTGCCAGCAGTTTATGGGGGACAGGACAAGATGAAAAACTGTTTTTT
CASSLWGTGQDEKLFF
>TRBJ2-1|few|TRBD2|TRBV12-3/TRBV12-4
TGTGCCAGCAGTTCAACCGAGACTAGCGGATCCTACAATGAGCAGTTCTTC
CASSSTETSGSYNEQFF
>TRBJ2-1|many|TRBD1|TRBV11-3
TGTGCCAGCAGCCCGAGACAGGGACGGGACAATGAGCAGTTCTTC
CASSPRQGRDNEQFF
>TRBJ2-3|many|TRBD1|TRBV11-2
TGTGCCAGCAGCTTCCGGGACAGGGGAAACGTAGACGGGCGCCGCACAGATACGCAGTATTTT
CASSFRDRGNVDGRRTDTQYF
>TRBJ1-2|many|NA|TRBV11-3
TGTGCCAGCAGCACCCGACAGAGCTATGGCTACACCTTC
CASSTRQSYGYTF
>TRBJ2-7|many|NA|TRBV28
TGTGCCAGCACCTCGGGACCCTCCAGGAGAAAGCAGTACTTC
CASTSGPSRRKQYF
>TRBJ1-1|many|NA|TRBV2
TGTGCCAGCAGTGTCCCCCACGGGCCGAACACTGAAGCTTTCTTT
CASSVPHGPNTEAFF